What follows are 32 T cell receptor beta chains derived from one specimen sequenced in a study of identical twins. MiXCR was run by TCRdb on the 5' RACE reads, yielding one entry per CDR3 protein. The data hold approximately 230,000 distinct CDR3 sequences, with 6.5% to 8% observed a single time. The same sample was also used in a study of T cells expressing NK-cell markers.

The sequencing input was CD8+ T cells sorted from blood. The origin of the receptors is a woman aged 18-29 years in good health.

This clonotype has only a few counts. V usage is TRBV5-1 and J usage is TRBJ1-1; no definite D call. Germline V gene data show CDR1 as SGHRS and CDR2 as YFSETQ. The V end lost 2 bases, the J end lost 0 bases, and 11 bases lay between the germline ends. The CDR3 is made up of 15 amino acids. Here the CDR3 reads CASSLTNLMNTEAFF. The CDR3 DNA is TGCGCCAGCAGCTTAACAAATCTGATGAACACTGAAGCTTTCTTT.

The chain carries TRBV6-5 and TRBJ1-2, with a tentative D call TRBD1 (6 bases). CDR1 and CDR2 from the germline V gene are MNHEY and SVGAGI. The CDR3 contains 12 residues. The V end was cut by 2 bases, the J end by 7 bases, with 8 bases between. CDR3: CASSYTGSGYTF. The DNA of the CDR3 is TGTGCCAGCAGTTACACAGGGTCTGGCTACACCTTC.

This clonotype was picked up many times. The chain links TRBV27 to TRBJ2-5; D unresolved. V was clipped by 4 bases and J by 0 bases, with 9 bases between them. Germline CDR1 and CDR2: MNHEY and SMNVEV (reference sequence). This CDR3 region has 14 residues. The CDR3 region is CASSSDLNQETQYF. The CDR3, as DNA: TGTGCCAGCAGTTCCGACTTGAACCAAGAGACCCAGTACTTC.

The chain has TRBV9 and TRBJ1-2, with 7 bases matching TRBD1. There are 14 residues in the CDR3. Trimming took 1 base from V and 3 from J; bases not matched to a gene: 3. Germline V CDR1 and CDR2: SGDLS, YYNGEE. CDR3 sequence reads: CASSVPGTDYGYTF. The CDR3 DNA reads TGTGCCAGCAGCGTACCCGGGACAGACTATGGCTACACCTTC.

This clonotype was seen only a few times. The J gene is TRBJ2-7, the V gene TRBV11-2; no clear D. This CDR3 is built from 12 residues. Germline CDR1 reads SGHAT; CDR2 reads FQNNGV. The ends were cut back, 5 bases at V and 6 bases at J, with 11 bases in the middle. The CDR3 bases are TGTGCCAGCAGCCTCAGTCCCGGCGAGCAGTACTTC. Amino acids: CASSLSPGEQYF.

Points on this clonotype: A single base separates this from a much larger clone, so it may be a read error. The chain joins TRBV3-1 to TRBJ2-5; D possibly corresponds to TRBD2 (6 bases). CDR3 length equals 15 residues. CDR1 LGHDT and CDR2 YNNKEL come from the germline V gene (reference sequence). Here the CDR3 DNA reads TGTGCCAGGAGCCAAGAAGGCTCTAGCGTGGGGACCCAGTACTTC. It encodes CARSQEGSSVGTQYF.

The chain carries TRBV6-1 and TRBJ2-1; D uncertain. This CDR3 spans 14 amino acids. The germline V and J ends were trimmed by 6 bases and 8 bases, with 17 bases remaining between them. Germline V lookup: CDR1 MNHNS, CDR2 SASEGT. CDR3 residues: CASRTKTGRDEQFF. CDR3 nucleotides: TGTGCCAGCAGGACCAAAACGGGTCGGGATGAGCAGTTCTTC.

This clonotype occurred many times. Written as DNA, the CDR3 is TGTGCCAGCAGCTCAACCTATGACAGGTCAAAACTGTTTTTT. Translated: CASSSTYDRSKLFF. The chain combines TRBV7-8 with TRBJ1-4, with a weak D call TRBD1 (6 bases). Germline V CDR1 and CDR2: SGHVS, FQNEAQ. The CDR3 is 14 amino acids. The germline V and J ends were trimmed by 4 bases and 10 bases, with 16 bases remaining between them. Looking up the rest from reference TRBV7-8 and TRBJ1-4 gives the full variable domain: GAGVSQSPRYKVAKRGQDVALRCDPISGHVSLFWYQQALGQGPEFLTYFQNEAQLDKSGLPSDRFFAERPEGSVSTLKIQRTQQEDSAVYLCASSSTYDRSKLFFGSGTQLSVL.

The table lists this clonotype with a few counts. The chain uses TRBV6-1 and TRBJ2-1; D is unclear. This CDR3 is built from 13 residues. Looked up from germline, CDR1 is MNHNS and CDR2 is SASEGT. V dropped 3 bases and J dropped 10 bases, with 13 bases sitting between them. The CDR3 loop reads CASSEAFTSEQFF. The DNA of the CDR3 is TGTGCCAGCAGTGAGGCTTTTACCTCCGAGCAGTTCTTC.

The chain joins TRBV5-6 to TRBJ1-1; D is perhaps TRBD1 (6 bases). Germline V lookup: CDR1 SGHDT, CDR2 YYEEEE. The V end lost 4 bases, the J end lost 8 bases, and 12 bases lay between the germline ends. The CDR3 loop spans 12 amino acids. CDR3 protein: CASSGGANEAFF. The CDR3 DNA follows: TGTGCCAGCAGCGGGGGGGCGAACGAAGCTTTCTTT.

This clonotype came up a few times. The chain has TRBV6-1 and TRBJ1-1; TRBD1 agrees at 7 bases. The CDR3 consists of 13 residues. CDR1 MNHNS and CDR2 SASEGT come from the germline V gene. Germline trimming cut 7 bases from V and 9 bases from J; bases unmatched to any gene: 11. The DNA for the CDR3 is TGTGCCAGCACAACCCCGGGACAGCTGAAAGCTTTCTTT. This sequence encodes CASTTPGQLKAFF.

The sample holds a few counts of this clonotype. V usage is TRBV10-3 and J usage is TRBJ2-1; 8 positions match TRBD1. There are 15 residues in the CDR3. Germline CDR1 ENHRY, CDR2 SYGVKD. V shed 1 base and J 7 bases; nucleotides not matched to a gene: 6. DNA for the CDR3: TGTGCCATCAGTGAGTTGCAGGGGGCTTCGAATGAGCAGTTCTTC. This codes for CAISELQGASNEQFF.

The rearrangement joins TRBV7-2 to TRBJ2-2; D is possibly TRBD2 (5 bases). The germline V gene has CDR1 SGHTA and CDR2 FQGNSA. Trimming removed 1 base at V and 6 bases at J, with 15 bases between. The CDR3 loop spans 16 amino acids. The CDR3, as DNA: TGTGCCAGCAGCTTAGTTGGGCGGGTCGGTGCCGGGGAGCTGTTTTTT. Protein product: CASSLVGRVGAGELFF.

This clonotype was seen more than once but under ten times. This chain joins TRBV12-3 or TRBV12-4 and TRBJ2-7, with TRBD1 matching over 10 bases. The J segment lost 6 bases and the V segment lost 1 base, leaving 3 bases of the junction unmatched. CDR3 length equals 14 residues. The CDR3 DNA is TGTGCCAGCAGTTTAGGGGACAGGGGTGGCGAGCAGTACTTC. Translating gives CASSLGDRGGEQYF.

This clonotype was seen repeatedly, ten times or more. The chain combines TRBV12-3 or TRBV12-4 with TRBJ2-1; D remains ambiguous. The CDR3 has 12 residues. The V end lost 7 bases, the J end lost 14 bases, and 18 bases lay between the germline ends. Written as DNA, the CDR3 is TGTGCCAGCACCAATAAGCACAAAGATGAGTTCTTC. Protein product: CASTNKHKDEFF.

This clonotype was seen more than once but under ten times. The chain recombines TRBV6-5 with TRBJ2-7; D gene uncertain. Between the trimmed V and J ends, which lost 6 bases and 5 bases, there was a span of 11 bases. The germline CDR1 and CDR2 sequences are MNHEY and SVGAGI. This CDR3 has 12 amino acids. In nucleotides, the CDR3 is TGTGCCAGCAGCTCGGACGTCCACGAGCAGTACTTC. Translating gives CASSSDVHEQYF.

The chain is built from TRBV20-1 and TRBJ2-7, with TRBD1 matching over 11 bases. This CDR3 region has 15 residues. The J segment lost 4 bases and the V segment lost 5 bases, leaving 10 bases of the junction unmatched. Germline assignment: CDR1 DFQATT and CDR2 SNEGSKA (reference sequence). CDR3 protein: CSAYLDGTGGYEQYF. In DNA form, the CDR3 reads TGCAGTGCTTATCTGGACGGGACAGGGGGGTACGAGCAGTACTTC.

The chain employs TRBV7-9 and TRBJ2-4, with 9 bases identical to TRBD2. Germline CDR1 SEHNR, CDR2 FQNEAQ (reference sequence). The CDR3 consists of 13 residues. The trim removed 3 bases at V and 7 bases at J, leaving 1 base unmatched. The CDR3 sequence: CASSLAGGNIQYF. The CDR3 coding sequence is TGTGCCAGCAGCTTGGCGGGGGGGAACATTCAGTACTTC.

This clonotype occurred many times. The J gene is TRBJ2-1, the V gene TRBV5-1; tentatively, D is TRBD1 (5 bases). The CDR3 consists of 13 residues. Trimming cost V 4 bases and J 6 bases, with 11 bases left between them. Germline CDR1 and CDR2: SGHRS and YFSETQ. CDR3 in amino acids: CASSASGINEQFF. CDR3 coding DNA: TGCGCCAGCAGCGCATCAGGGATCAATGAGCAGTTCTTC.

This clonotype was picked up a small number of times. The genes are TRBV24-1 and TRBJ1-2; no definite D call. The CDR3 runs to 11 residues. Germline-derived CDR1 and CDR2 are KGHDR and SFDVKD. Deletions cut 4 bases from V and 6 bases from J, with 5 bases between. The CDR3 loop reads CATSERDGYTF. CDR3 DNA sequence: TGTGCCACCAGTGAGAGGGATGGCTACACCTTC.

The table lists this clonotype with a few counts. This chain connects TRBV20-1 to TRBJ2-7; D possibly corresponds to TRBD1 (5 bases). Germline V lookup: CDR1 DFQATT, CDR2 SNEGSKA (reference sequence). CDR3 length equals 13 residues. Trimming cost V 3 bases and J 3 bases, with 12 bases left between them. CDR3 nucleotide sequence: TGCAGTGCTAGCCCAGGGCGATTCTACGAGCAGTACTTC. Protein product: CSASPGRFYEQYF.

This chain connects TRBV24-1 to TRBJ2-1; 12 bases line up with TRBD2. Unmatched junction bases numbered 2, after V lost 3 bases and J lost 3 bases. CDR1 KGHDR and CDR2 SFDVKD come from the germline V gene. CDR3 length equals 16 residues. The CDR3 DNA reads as TGTGCCACCAGTGATCGGACTAGCGGGAACTACAATGAGCAGTTCTTC. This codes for CATSDRTSGNYNEQFF.

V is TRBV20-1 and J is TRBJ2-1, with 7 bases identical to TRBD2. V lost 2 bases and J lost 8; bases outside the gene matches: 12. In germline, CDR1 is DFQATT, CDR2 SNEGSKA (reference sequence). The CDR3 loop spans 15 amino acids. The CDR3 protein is CSARSAWEGVDEQFF. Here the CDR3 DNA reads TGCAGTGCTAGATCCGCGTGGGAGGGAGTGGATGAGCAGTTCTTC.

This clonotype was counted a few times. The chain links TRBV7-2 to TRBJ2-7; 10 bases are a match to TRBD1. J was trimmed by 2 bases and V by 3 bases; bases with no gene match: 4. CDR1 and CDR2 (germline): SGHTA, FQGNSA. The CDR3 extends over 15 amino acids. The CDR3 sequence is CASSFGTGVTYEQYF. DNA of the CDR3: TGTGCCAGCAGCTTCGGGACAGGGGTTACCTACGAGCAGTACTTC.

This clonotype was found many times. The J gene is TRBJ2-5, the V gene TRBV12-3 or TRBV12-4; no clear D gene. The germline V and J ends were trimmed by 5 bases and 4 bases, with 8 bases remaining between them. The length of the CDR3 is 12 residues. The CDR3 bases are TGTGCCAGCAGTAGCCCGGGAGAGACCCAGTACTTC. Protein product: CASSSPGETQYF.

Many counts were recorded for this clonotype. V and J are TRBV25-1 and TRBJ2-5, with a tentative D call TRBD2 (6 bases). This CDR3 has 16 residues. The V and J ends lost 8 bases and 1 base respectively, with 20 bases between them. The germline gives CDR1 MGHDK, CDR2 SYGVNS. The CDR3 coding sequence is TGTGCCAGCTTATTATTAGCGGTGGGTGGCCAAGAGACCCAGTACTTC. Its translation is CASLLLAVGGQETQYF.

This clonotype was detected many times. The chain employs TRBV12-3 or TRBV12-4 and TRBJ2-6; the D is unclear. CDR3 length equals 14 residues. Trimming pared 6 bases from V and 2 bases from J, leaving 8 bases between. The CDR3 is CASRTGPGANVLTF. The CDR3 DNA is TGTGCCAGCAGGACGGGTCCTGGGGCCAACGTCCTGACTTTC.

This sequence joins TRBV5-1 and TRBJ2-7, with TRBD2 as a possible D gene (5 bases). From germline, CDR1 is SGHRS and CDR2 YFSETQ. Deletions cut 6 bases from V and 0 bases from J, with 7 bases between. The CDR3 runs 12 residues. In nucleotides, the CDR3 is TGCGCCAGCAACGACTACTCCTACGAGCAGTACTTC. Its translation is CASNDYSYEQYF.

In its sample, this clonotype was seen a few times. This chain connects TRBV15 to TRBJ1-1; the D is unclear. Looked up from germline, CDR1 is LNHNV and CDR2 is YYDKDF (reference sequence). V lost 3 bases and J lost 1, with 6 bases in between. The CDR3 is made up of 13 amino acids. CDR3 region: CATSRGGNTEAFF. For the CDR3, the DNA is TGTGCCACCAGCAGGGGTGGGAACACTGAAGCTTTCTTT.

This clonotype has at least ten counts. The CDR3 coding sequence is TGCGCCAGCAGCCCGCGGGACACCCAAGAGACCCAGTACTTC. The encoded protein is CASSPRDTQETQYF. The V call is TRBV5-1, the J call TRBJ2-5, with D perhaps matching TRBD1 or TRBD2 (6 bases each). In germline, CDR1 is SGHRS, CDR2 YFSETQ. V was clipped by 4 bases and J by 1 base, with 11 bases between them. This CDR3 has 14 residues.

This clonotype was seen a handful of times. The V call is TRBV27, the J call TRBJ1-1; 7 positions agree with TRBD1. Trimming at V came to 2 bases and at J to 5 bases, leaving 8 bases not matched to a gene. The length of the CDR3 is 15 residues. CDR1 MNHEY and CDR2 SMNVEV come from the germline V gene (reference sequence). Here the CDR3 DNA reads TGTGCCAGCAGTTTAGACACAACGACAGGGACTGAAGCTTTCTTT. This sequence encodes CASSLDTTTGTEAFF.

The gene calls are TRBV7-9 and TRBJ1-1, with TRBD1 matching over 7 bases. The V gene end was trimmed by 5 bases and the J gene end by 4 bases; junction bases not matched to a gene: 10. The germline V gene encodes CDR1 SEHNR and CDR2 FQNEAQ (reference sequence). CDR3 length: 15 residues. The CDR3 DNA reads TGTGCCAGCAGCCCAACCATCACAGGGGTCACTGAAGCTTTCTTT. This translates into CASSPTITGVTEAFF. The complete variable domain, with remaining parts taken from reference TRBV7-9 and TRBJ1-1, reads DTGVSQNPRHKITKRGQNVTFRCDPISEHNRLYWYRQTLGQGPEFLTYFQNEAQLEKSRLLSDRFSAERPKGSFSTLEIQRTEQGDSAMYLCASSPTITGVTEAFFGQGTRLTVV.